The text below deals with one TCR beta chain. This same CDR3 is encoded by further DNA sequences in the sample. This entry is derived from a study of control samples from healthy donors and cancer patients. CDR3 size: 15 residues. Germline assignment: CDR1 ENHRY and CDR2 SYGVKD. V shed 4 bases, J shed 5 bases, and the junction held 9 bases outside the gene matches. The protocol was immunoSEQ multiplex PCR, while the TCRdb copy is restricted to in-frame clones and leaves out a portion. The sample has 80,000 or so clones, 94% seen once; the top ten hold 6.2%. This TCR came from a woman between 40 and 55 years old in good health. Input material: blood. The chain couples TRBV10-3 to TRBJ2-7, with TRBD2 identical over 9 bases. The CDR3 coding sequence is TGTGCCATCAGTGGTCGGCGGGGGGGAGTGGACGAGCAGTACTTC. This gives the protein CAISGRRGGVDEQYF.